This TCR beta chain was obtained from a study of human T cells and chemical hapten exposure. Looking at the study overall: Recorded diagnoses among the mostly female patients were alopecia areata, totalis or universalis.

Specified time point: pre-sensitization, week 0. Treatment meaning: therapeutic diphenylcyclopropenone sensitization with weekly scalp DPC. Blood sampling preceded each patch test application. People who gave samples had alopecia, were 18 to 70 years old, and were suitable for DPC. TCRdb processed the RACE reads anew with MiXCR; each CDR3 protein has one entry. The table has 120,000 or so distinct CDR3 sequences, roughly 13% seen once; the top ten hold around 2.7%. The CDR3 consists of 17 residues. Germline V CDR1 and CDR2: LGHNA, YSLEER. V dropped 4 bases and J dropped 0 bases, with 15 bases sitting between them. Whole-study findings and limits: Controls had significantly fewer large CDR3 similarity clusters than were formed by expanded TCRs.

This clonotype was counted many times. Its antigen is undetermined. This specimen consisted of whole blood, obtained in connection with sensitization to the hapten diphenylcyclopropenone (DPC). The rearrangement joins TRBV4-3 to TRBJ2-2, with unresolved D. The clonotype originates from a woman younger than 35 with alopecia areata. Some clones in this sample may be carry-over from other donors' samples. CDR3 sequence: CASSLKTGSANTGELFF. CDR3 DNA sequence: TGCGCCAGCAGCCTTAAGACGGGCAGCGCGAACACCGGGGAGCTGTTTTTT.